This T cell receptor beta chain was found in a study of cytomegalovirus exposure and HLA in healthy donors (dated by TCRdb to about 2017). In the study overall: An earlier analysis of 587 of the donors reported under 300 Gb of sequence data and 95 million to 140 million unique TCR beta sequences obtained from roughly 180 million T cells. The study aimed to test whether signatures of past pathogen exposure could be identified by cataloging public T cell receptors. The T cell repertoires of under 700 subjects were profiled by immunosequencing and related to cytomegalovirus serostatus. Genome-wide SNP genotypes for about 65% of the roughly 670 donors were used in a later genetic analysis, which treated that subset as a discovery cohort. A separate validation cohort of roughly 110 different subjects was used in addition to the roughly 700-subject first cohort. Typing coverage differed by locus: A, B, C, DRB1 and DQB1 were typed in roughly 620-630 donors, DQA1 in approximately 520, DPA1 in 600 to 610, and DPB1 in roughly 470. Donor age, sex, ethnicity and CMV serostatus were collected together with the repertoire data. The study combined high-throughput TCR immunosequencing, statistical association of individual TCRs with disease status, and machine learning to predict cytomegalovirus infection status. On average, about 240,000 unique TCR beta nucleotide sequences were sequenced per donor among some 430 genotyped donors of the cohort, with 15% to 20% of those sequences being non-productive. An early release covering about 600 HLA-typed donors comprised about 320 gigabases of sequencing data and 85 million or so unique TCR sequences. HLA typing included class I and class II loci at four-digit resolution. Every repertoire in the discovery cohort had been generated on one and the same sequencing platform. To study patterns of TCR occurrence, a later analysis re-analyzed previously published TCR beta repertoires from several hundred donors and added high-resolution HLA genotyping. Rather than drawing on any new phenotypic data, the later analysis identified candidate immune exposures from TCR beta sequences and the way those sequences occurred across donors. The genetic ancestry cluster associated with self-reported Caucasian donors included 65% to 90% of the roughly 390 genotyped donors. About five DR-DQ haplotypes were handled as single units for association and clustering, since linkage in the cohort was strong. An earlier analysis of roughly 580 of the donors used high-throughput TCR beta sequencing to judge whether each TCR beta V gene segment behaved as functional or pseudogenic.

V is cut back by 7 bases and J by 6 bases, with 0 bases in the junction unmatched. Looking up the germline V gene yields CDR1 SQVTM and CDR2 ANQGSEA. Taken from cysteine to phenylalanine, the CDR3 has 10 residues. The sequence is cut down to CDR3 DNA, 30 bases in frame from base 1. Libraries came from the immunoSEQ multiplex PCR assay. A mixture of 60 forward primers for TCR Vbeta segments and 13 reverse primers for TCR Jbeta segments was used in the multiplex PCR. The CDR3 region of rearranged TCR beta genes was amplified from genomic DNA by a multiplex PCR assay. The amplified TCR beta libraries were sequenced on the Illumina HiSeq System as 87-base-pair reads. As for the authors' bioinformatics: In a later analysis, roughly 80 million unique TCR beta chains were counted across the approximately 620 repertoires, and approximately 11 million of these chains were shared by at least two donors. A nearest-neighbor algorithm error-corrected the raw reads and collapsed the reads into unique sequences, merging closely related sequences to remove PCR and sequencing errors. CDR3 sequences were aligned to IMGT reference sequences to assign V, D and J gene segments. For a sequence to be retained, a match of at least six nucleotides was required to both a V gene segment and a J gene segment. Rearrangements were called productive when the CDR3 lacked stop codons and stayed in frame with V and J; all others were non-productive. Following IMGT convention, CDR3 was defined as the stretch from the second conserved V-encoded cysteine to the conserved J-encoded phenylalanine. The earlier analysis of 500 to 600 of the donors excluded sequences that lacked an unambiguous match to a single V gene segment. An earlier analysis of 587 of the donors called V segments functional above 56.7% productive rearrangements and segregating when the between-donor standard deviation exceeded 5%. A statistical classification framework was developed to diagnose cytomegalovirus status using the catalog of TCR beta chain sequences. A later analysis assigned V and J genes by comparing TCR nucleotide sequences with IMGT/GENE-DB human TR gene sequences. In a later analysis, CDR3 sequences and most-parsimonious VDJ recombination scenarios were assigned using the TCRdist pipeline. In a later analysis, each TCR beta chain was defined by its CDR3 amino acid sequence together with its V-gene family, and reads without a unique V-gene family were excluded. A later analysis removed nearly 600 highly shared, low-generation-probability nucleotide sequences to deal with suspected cross-contamination and a sequencing artifact. In a later analysis, a clonal expansion index was calculated for each public chain from normalized within-repertoire ranks of inferred template counts. In a later analysis, generation probabilities were computed with a VDJ recombination model fitted to out-of-frame rearrangements, and the resulting probabilities were checked against IGoR. Hypergeometric tests were used in a later analysis to score TCR-TCR, TCR-HLA and TCR-CMV co-occurrence, with a repertoire-size bias correction applied to the TCR pairs. False discovery rates were estimated in a later analysis by permuting HLA or CMV assignments 20 times. In a later analysis, co-occurring TCRs were grouped using DBSCAN, with TCRdist sequence similarity added in when clustering inside HLA-allele-positive subsets. Repertoires with fewer than 30,000 or more than 120,000 public chains were left out of co-occurrence clustering, as were five repertoires with anomalous nucleotide sharing. The source is immuneACCESS, and TCRdb retained only in-frame sequences with V and J called. Part of the clones is not carried over; for the studies checked, unresolved V genes explain less than half of this, and the remainder is unexplained. Clonal size and the V and J genes are those of that table, whereas D and trimming came from the DNA. The sample records roughly 120,000 clones, 81% of which are singletons. Of the sample, under 5% falls within the top ten clones.

The cohort consisted of more than 650 healthy bone marrow donors. At the time of sampling, all cohort members were nominally healthy, though unrecorded immune exposures were likely present. The donor tested CMV seronegative and was one of the 352 seronegative cohort members. A peripheral blood sample was provided by each donor, and peripheral blood mononuclear cells were used for TCR beta sequencing. The Qiagen DNeasy Blood Extraction Kit was used to extract genomic DNA from the blood cell samples. Turning to this clone: Its antigen has not been determined. Per-base qualities were not stored, and no clone one base away is much larger.

Results and caveats for the whole study, not just this receptor: Because counts were too low, seventeen rarely observed V segments, including chromosome 9 orphons, were left out of the earlier analysis of 587 of the donors. According to a later analysis, TCR association rates differed among HLA loci, with DRB1 alleles showing the most associated TCRs and HLA-C alleles showing the fewest. The classifier was reported to diagnose cytomegalovirus status with high specificity and sensitivity in both the original and validation cohorts. A later analysis found that HLA-associated TCR beta chains were more clonally expanded and had lower generation probabilities than equally common non-associated chains. In a later analysis, most CMV-associated TCR beta chains were found to appear HLA-restricted, with HLA associations seemingly driven largely by CMV exposure. Specific HLA alleles were associated with 15,000 to 20,000 TCR beta sequences at a false discovery rate of 0.05 in a later analysis. Linkage disequilibrium might explain the correlated functional status among segregating V segments, but an unknown experimental factor could not be ruled out. Broadly in line with IMGT annotations, most TCR beta V segments showed up in productive rearrangements about 87% or about 30% of the time in an earlier analysis of 450 to 750 of the donors. Only TCR beta chains were sequenced in this cohort, and the absence of alpha or paired-chain data limited detectable features. A later genetic analysis associated a missense DCLRE1C variant with V-gene and J-gene trimming of TCR beta chains, and an independent cohort replicated the association. Three of the identified cytomegalovirus-associated TCR beta chains were confirmed in vitro to be specific for cytomegalovirus antigens. Immune exposure information for the cohort was limited to CMV serostatus. According to the authors, the approach could potentially be generalized to other disease states and immunological phenotypes. A further reported finding was that TCR beta sequences accurately predicted the HLA-A and HLA-B alleles for most subjects in the first cohort. Because HLA typing was unavailable for some donors at each locus, only the typed subset was used in association tests. Because the 87-base-pair reads could not distinguish some IMGT-functional V segments, including TRBV6-2 and TRBV6-3, those segments were excluded. Compared with the roughly 670-donor mean, donors in an Asian-associated ancestry cluster had fewer N-insertions in productive TCRs, according to a later genetic analysis. The presence/absence analyses assumed that sequencing depth was roughly uniform across donors, and that assumption may not be true. A group of highly shared sequence variants was considered likely to be a technical artifact of the sequencing pipeline. The study listed 150 to 200 TCR beta chains as associated with cytomegalovirus. Assigning TCR associations to individual alleles was difficult when HLA alleles, especially DR and DQ, strongly co-occurred. Most TCR sequences were observed very rarely across donors, whereas some public TCRs were present in many individuals. A later analysis reported that several top co-occurrence clusters appeared linked to parvovirus B19, influenza, CMV and Epstein-Barr virus.

The chain is assembled from TRBV29-1 and TRBJ2-3, with 8 bases matching TRBD2. Material: PBMCs. This receptor was obtained from a woman between 25 and 40 years old in good health and CMV-seronegative. The CDR3 reads CSAGGDTQYF. The nucleotide sequence reads TGCAGCGCGGGGGGGGATACGCAGTATTTT.